This is a list of T cell receptor beta chains from one sample in a study of cytotoxic CD8 clonotypes in ibrutinib-treated CLL. Measured with immunoSEQ multiplex PCR; TCRdb has only the in-frame clones, and not every one. The sample shows approximately 170,000 clones, approximately 91% of them seen only once. This specimen was PBMCs, taken at disease progression, from a patient treated with ibrutinib. These receptors originate from a human donor with chronic lymphocytic leukemia. Both conserved end residues are part of each CDR3. Fields, in order: D gene, J gene, CDR3 length, clone size, V gene, CDR3 protein, CDR3 DNA. The D gene is left open where the match is weak. Expanded clones are given a class, and other clones once, few, many or no size at all.

TRBD1 TRBJ1-4 16 once TRBV6-5 CASSYSIGTGKEKLFF TGTGCCAGCAGTTACTCGATAGGGACAGGGAAGGAAAAACTGTTTTTT
- TRBJ2-7 12 - TRBV11-2 CASSSGVYEQYF TGTGCCAGCAGCTCAGGGGTCTACGAGCAGTACTTC
TRBD2 TRBJ2-7 17 - TRBV5-1 CASSLGWGLAGAGEQYF TGCGCCAGCAGCTTAGGTTGGGGACTAGCGGGCGCGGGTGAGCAGTACTTC
TRBD1 TRBJ1-1 16 - TRBV5-1 CASSYLRTGPNTEAFF TGCGCCAGCAGCTACCTGAGGACAGGACCGAACACTGAAGCTTTCTTT
- TRBJ2-7 13 - TRBV14 CASSLDTSYEQYF TGTGCCAGCAGCCTCGACACCTCCTACGAGCAGTACTTC
- TRBJ1-5 17 few TRBV7-9 CASSLARSTSRYQPQHF TGTGCCAGCAGCTTAGCGCGTAGTACGTCGAGATATCAGCCCCAGCATTTT
TRBD2 TRBJ2-7 16 - TRBV11-1 CASSLAGTSGSYEQYF TGTGCCAGCAGCTTAGCCGGGACTAGCGGGAGCTACGAGCAGTACTTC
TRBD1 TRBJ1-5 18 - TRBV28 CASSMDRASGSRFQPQHF TGTGCCAGCAGTATGGACAGGGCCTCGGGCTCTCGTTTTCAGCCCCAGCATTTT
- TRBJ2-7 14 once TRBV28 CASSYRPPAYEQYF TGTGCCAGCAGTTACAGGCCCCCAGCCTACGAGCAGTACTTC
TRBD2 TRBJ2-3 18 - TRBV9 CASSVGPQPGGTQDTQYF TGTGCCAGCAGCGTAGGTCCTCAGCCGGGGGGGACACAAGATACGCAGTATTTT
TRBD1 TRBJ1-5 16 few TRBV2 CASSVRTGDSNQPQHF TGTGCCAGCAGTGTAAGGACAGGGGATAGCAATCAGCCCCAGCATTTT
TRBD1 TRBJ1-1 14 - TRBV6-1 CASSKMGQGSEAFF TGTGCCAGCAGTAAAATGGGACAGGGGTCTGAAGCTTTCTTT
TRBD2 TRBJ2-3 16 - TRBV29-1 CSVPLILAGGEDTQYF TGCAGCGTTCCTCTTATTCTAGCGGGAGGAGAAGATACGCAGTATTTT
- TRBJ1-5 14 few TRBV5-1 CASSPDESNQPQHF TGCGCCAGCAGCCCCGATGAGAGCAATCAGCCCCAGCATTTT
- TRBJ1-3 15 - TRBV2 CASSWDGTSGNTIYF TGTGCCAGCAGCTGGGACGGTACATCTGGAAACACCATATATTTT
- TRBJ1-3 15 once TRBV5-4 CASSFGTPSGNTIYF TGTGCCAGCAGCTTCGGAACCCCCTCTGGAAACACCATATATTTT